This note documents a single TCR beta chain sequence. The antigen is undetermined. The second PCR ran roughly 6 to 12 cycles with a sample-barcoded 5' primer and J-beta primers. Every single cDNA molecule received a tag from a template-switch adaptor with 12 random nucleotides. TCRdb re-called the 5' RACE reads with MiXCR, one entry per CDR3 protein. This table has fewer than 950,000 distinct CDR3 sequences, 40% to 65% appearing once. The data were obtained in a study of blood T cells in healthy people across ages. Broader study findings: Higher naive T cell percentage went strongly together with higher TCR beta diversity.

Donors gave around 9.8 milliliters of peripheral blood apiece. The authors isolated at least 7 million PBMCs per sample. The CDR3 sequence is 12 residues long. Germline V gene lookup returns CDR1 SQVTM and CDR2 ANQGSEA. V dropped 6 bases and J dropped 4; count of bases not matched to a gene: 5. The chain has TRBV29-1 and TRBJ1-1, with 7 bases that match TRBD1. The source material was blood. This receptor was taken from a man older than 75 in good health. DNA for the CDR3: TGCAGCGTCCGGAGGGGGCTCACTGAAGCTTTCTTT. It is translated as CSVRRGLTEAFF.